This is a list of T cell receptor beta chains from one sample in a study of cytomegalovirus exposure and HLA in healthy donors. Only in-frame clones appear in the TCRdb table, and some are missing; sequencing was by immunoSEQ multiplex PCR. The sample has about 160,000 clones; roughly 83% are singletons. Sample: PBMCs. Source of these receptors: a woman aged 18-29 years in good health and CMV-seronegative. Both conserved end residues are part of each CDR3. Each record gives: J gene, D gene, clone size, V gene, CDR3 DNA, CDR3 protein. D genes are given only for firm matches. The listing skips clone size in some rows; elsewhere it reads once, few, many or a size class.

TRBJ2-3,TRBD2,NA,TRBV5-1,TGCGCCAGCAGCTTGTGGCTAGCGGGGGCCACAGATACGCAGTATTTT,CASSLWLAGATDTQYF
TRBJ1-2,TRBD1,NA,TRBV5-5,TGTGCCAGCAGCTTGTCATTAATGGACAGGGGGCTCTATGGCTACACCTTC,CASSLSLMDRGLYGYTF
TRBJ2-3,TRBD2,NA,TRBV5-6,TGTGCCAGCAGCTTCTCTGGCGGGGGGGATACGCAGTATTTT,CASSFSGGGDTQYF
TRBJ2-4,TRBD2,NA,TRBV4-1,TGCGCCAGCAGCCAGGCTCCTGGGACTAGCGGGGACCTAGCCAAAAACATTCAGTACTTC,CASSQAPGTSGDLAKNIQYF
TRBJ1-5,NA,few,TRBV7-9,TGTGCCAGCAGCTCCTATACAGAGAATCAGCCCCAGCATTTT,CASSSYTENQPQHF
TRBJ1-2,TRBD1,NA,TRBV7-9,TGTGCCAGCAGCTTTGCGGACAGGGGAAATGGCTACACCTTC,CASSFADRGNGYTF
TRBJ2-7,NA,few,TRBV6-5,TGTGCCAGCAGTTTAAGGAGGGAGCAGTACTTC,CASSLRREQYF
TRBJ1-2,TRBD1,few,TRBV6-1,TGTGCCAGCAGATCACAGGGGAGAGGAGGCTATGGCTACACCTTC,CASRSQGRGGYGYTF
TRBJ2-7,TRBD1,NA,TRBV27,TGTGCCAGCTCTCGGACACCGGGACAGGGCTCCTACGAGCAGTACTTC,CASSRTPGQGSYEQYF
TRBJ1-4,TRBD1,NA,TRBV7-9,TGTGCCAGCAGCTTTTCGAGACAGGGCAATGAAAAACTGTTTTTT,CASSFSRQGNEKLFF
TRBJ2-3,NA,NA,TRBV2,TGTGCCAGCAGTGGAGGGCGGGCTAGCACAGATACGCAGTATTTT,CASSGGRASTDTQYF
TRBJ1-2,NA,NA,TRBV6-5,TGTGCCAGCAGTTATCGGGGGTACTATGGCTACACCTTC,CASSYRGYYGYTF
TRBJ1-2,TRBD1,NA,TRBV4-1,TGCGCCAGCAGCCAAGAACAGGGGGCAAGTGGCTACACCTTC,CASSQEQGASGYTF
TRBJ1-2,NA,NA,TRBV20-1,TGCAGTGCTAGTCGCAGGGGTGGCTACACCTTC,CSASRRGGYTF
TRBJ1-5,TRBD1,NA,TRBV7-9,TGTGCCAGCAGCGATACCGGGACAGGGGTACAGCCCCAGCATTTT,CASSDTGTGVQPQHF
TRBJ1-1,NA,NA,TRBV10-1,TGCGCCAGCAGTGAGTGGTACGGGGGAACTGAAGCTTTCTTT,CASSEWYGGTEAFF
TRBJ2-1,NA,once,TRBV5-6,TGTGCCAGCAGCTGGAGCAATGAGCAGTTCTTC,CASSWSNEQFF
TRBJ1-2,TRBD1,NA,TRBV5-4,TGTGCCAGCAGCTTTCCACAGGGGGCCGGGGGCTACACCTTC,CASSFPQGAGGYTF
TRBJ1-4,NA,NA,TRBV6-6,TGTGCCAGCAGTTACCGGCCGAGCGATAATGAAAAACTGTTTTTT,CASSYRPSDNEKLFF
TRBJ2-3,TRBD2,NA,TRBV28,TGTGCCAGCAGCACCTCCGGGACTAGGACAGATACGCAGTATTTT,CASSTSGTRTDTQYF
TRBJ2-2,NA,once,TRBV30,TGTGCCTGCGACCTAGAAGGCACCGGGGAGCTGTTTTTT,CACDLEGTGELFF
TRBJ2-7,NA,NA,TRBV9,TGTGCCAGCAGCCCAACGGGGGCCGGGACAGTAGCCTACGAGCAGTACTTC,CASSPTGAGTVAYEQYF
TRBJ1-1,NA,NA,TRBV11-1,TGTGCCAGCAGCTTGTCGGCAGGGTTAAACACTGAAGCTTTCTTT,CASSLSAGLNTEAFF
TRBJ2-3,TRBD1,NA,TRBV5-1,TGCGCCAGCAGCCAAGTCCGGGACAGTCTCACAGATACGCAGTATTTT,CASSQVRDSLTDTQYF
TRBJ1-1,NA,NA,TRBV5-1,TGCGCCAGCAGCTTGGGGAGGGTGGCCAGGGCGAACACTGAAGCTTTCTTT,CASSLGRVARANTEAFF
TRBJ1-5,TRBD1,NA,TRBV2,TGTGCCACCCAAGGTGCAGGGGGTCAGCCCCAGCATTTT,CATQGAGGQPQHF
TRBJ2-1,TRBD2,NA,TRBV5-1,TGCGCCAGCAGCTCAACGGGGGGTCCGGATGAGCAGTTCTTC,CASSSTGGPDEQFF
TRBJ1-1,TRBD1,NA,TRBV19,TGTGCCAGTAGTCCGAGGGACAGCACTGAAGCTTTCTTT,CASSPRDSTEAFF
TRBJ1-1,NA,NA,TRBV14,TGTGCCAGCAGTCCAGGATACACTGAAGCTTTCTTT,CASSPGYTEAFF
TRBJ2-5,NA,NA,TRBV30,TGTGCCTGGAGTCGAGTAACTAGGGAGACCCAGTACTTC,CAWSRVTRETQYF
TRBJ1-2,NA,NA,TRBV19,TGTGTCACATGGAGTCCCTTAAACTATGGCTACACCTTC,CVTWSPLNYGYTF
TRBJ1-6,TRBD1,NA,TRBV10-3,TGTGCCATCAGGGGACAGGGTAGTTTGAATTCACCCCTCCACTTT,CAIRGQGSLNSPLHF
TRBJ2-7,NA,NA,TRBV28,TGTGCCAGCAGTTCCAGGGTTTCCCCCTACGAGCAGTACTTC,CASSSRVSPYEQYF
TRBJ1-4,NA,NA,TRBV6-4,TGTGCCAGCAGTGACTCTCAGGGAATGCAAGAAAAACTGTTTTTT,CASSDSQGMQEKLFF
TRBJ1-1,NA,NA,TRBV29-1,TGCAGCGTTGAAGCAACCGGGACAAAGAACACTGAAGCTTTCTTT,CSVEATGTKNTEAFF
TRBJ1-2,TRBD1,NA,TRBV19,TGTGCCAGTACTCCTTCAGGGGGTGGCTACACCTTC,CASTPSGGGYTF
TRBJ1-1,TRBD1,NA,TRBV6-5,TGTGCCAGCAGTTACTTTGTGACAGGGGGCACTGAAGCTTTCTTT,CASSYFVTGGTEAFF
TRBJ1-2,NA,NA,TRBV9,TGTGCCAGCAGCGTAGTGGCTGGCTACACCTTC,CASSVVAGYTF